This entry is about one T cell receptor beta chain. The antigen remains unidentified. Around 2 micrograms of genomic DNA (from cryopreserved PBMCs) were used for TCR beta libraries. The record originates from a study of cytotoxic CD8 clonotypes in ibrutinib-treated CLL. At the level of the study: Patients attained approximately 24 partial and 2 complete responses; at median roughly 73 months, approximately 15 remained remitted while about twelve progressed. A mean of about 240,000 productive templates and over 75,000 productive rearrangements was obtained per sample.

Study-wide points: Circulating CD8+ T-cell counts were tracked by baseline clonality, which exceeded that of age-matched healthy donors.

Sequencing used immunoSEQ multiplex PCR; TCRdb keeps in-frame clones, though not all of them. Found here are over 200,000 clones, roughly three quarters of them singletons; the top ten hold roughly 10%. The origin of this receptor is a human donor with chronic lymphocytic leukemia. The material sequenced was PBMCs, taken after 12 months of ibrutinib treatment.

In nucleotides, the CDR3 is TGTGCCAGCAGCGGAATGGGAGGGGGCACTGAAGCTTTCTTT. This gives the protein CASSGMGGGTEAFF. This chain links TRBV6-1 with TRBJ1-1, with D possibly matching TRBD1 (6 bases). The length of the CDR3 is 14 residues. Trimming took 6 bases from V and 4 from J, leaving 15 bases between them. Germline V gives CDR1 MNHNS, CDR2 SASEGT.